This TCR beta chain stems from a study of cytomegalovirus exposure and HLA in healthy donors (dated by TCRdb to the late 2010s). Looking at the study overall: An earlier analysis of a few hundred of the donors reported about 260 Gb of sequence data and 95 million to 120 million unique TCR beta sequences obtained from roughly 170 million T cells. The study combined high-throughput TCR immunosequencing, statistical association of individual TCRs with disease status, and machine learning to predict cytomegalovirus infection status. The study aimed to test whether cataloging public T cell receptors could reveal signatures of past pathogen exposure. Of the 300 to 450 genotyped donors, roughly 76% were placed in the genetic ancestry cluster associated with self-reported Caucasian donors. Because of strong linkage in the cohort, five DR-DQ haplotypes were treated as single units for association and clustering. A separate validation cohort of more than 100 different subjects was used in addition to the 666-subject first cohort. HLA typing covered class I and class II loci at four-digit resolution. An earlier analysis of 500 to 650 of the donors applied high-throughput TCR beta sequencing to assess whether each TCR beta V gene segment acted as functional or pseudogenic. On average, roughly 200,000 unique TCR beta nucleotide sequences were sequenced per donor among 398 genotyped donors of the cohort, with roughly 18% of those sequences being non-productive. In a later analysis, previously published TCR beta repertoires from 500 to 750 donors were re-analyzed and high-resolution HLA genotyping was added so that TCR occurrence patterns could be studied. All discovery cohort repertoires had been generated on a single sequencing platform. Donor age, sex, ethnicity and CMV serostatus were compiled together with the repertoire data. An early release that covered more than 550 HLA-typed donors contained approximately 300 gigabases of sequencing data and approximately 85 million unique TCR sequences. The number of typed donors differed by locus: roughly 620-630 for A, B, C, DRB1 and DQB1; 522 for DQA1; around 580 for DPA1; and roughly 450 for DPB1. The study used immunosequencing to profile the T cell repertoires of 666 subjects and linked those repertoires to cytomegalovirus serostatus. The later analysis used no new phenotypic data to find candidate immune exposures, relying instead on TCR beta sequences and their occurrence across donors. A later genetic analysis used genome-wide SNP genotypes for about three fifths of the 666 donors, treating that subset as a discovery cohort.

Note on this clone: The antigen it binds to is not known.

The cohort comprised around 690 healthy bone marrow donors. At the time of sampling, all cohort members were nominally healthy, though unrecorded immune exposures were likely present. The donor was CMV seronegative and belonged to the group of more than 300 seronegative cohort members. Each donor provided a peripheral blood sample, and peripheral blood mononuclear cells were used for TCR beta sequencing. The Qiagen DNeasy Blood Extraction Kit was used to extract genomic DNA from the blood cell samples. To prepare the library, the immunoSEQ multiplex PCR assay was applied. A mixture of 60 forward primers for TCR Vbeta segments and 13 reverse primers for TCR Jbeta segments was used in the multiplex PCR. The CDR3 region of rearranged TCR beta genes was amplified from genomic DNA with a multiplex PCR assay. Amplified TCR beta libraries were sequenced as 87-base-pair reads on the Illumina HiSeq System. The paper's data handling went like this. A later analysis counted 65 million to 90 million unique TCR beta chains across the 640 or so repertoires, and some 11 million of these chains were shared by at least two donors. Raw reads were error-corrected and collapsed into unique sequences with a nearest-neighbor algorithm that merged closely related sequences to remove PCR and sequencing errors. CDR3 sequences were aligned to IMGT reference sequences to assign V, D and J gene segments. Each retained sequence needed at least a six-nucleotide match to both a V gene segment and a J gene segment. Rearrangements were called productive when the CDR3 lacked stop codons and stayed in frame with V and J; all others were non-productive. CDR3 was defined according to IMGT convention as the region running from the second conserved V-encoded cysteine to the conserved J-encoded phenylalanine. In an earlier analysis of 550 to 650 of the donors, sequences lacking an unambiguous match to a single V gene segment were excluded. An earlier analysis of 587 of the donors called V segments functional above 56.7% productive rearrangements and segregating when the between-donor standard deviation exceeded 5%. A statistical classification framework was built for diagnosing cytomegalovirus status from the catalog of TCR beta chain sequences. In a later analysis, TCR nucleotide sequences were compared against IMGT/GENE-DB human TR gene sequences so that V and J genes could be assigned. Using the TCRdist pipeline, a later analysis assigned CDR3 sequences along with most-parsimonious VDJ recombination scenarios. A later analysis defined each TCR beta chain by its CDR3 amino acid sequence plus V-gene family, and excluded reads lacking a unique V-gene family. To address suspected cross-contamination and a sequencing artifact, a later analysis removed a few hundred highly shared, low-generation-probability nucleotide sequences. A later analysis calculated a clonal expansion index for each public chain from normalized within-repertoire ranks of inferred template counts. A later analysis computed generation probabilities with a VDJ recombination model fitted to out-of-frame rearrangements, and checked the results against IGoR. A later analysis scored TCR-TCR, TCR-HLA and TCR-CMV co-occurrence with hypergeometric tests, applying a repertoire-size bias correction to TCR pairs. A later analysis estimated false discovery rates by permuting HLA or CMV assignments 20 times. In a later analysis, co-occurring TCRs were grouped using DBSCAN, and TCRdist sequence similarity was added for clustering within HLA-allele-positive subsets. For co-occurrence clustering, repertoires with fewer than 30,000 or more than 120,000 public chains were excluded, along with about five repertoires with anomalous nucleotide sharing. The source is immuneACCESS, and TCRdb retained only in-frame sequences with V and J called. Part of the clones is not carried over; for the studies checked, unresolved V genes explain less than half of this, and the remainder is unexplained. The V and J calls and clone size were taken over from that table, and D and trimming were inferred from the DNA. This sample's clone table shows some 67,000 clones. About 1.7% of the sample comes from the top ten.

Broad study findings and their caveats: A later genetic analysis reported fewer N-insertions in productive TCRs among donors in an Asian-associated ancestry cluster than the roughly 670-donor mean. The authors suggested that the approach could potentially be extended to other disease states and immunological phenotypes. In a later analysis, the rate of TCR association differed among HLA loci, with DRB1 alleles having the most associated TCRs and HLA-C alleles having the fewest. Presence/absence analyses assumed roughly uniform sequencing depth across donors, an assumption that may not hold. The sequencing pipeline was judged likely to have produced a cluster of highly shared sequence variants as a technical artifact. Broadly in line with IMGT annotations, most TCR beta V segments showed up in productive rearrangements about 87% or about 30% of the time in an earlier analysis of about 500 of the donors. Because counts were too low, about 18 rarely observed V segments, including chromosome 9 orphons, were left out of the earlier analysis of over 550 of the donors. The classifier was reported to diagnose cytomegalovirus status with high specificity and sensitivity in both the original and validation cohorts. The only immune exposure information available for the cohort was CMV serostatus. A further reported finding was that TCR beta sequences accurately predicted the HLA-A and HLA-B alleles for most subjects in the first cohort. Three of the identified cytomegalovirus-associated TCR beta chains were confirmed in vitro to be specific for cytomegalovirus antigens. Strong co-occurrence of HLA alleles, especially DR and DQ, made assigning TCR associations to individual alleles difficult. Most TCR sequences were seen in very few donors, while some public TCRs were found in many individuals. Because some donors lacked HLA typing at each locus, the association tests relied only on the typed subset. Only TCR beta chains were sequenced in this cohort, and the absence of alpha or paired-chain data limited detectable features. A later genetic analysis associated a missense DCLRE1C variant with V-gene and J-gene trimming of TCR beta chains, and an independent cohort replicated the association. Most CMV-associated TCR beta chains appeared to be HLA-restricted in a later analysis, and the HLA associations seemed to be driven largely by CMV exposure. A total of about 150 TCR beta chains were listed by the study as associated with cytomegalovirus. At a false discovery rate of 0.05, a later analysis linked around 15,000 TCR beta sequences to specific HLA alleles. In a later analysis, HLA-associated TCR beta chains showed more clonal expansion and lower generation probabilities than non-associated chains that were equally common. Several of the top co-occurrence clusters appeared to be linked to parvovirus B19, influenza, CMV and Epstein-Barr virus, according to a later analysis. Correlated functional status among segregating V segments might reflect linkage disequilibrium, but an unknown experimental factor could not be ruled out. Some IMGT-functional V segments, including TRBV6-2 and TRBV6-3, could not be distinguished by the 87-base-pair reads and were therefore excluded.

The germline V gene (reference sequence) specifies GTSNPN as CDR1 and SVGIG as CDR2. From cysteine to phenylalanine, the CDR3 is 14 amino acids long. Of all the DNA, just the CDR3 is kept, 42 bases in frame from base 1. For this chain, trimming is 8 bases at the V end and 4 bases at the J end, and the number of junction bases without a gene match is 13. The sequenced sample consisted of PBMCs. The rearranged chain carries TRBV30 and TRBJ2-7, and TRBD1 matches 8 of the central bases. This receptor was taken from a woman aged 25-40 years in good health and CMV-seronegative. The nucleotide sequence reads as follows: TGTGCCGGCCAAGACAGGGGAAGGCGATACGAGCAGTACTTC. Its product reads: CAGQDRGRRYEQYF.